This is a list of T cell receptor beta chains from one sample in a study of blood T cell repertoires in COVID-19. Assay: immunoSEQ multiplex PCR; the TCRdb copy retains only in-frame clones and omits some. The repertoire holds about 300,000 clones, with about 90% as singletons. What was sequenced was peripheral blood. The receptor source for this set is a man between 18 and 35 years old who had recovered from COVID-19. Each CDR3 is given with its conserved first and last residue. Fields, in order: V gene, CDR3 protein.

V gene: TRBV9; CDR3 protein: CASSESQGQGQETQYF
V gene: TRBV11-2; CDR3 protein: CASSLFLAGAEEQYF
V gene: TRBV27; CDR3 protein: CASSLRGSPGSGDSYEQYF
V gene: TRBV12-3/TRBV12-4; CDR3 protein: CASSLNAAEQAFF
V gene: TRBV19; CDR3 protein: CASKRLKTSGYNEQFF
V gene: TRBV27; CDR3 protein: CASSLRAGHNQPQHF
V gene: TRBV3-1/TRBV3-2; CDR3 protein: CASSQVGQVSPVREKLFF
V gene: TRBV25-1; CDR3 protein: CASSESIANQETQYF
V gene: TRBV3-1/TRBV3-2; CDR3 protein: CASRPGLAGEETQYF
V gene: TRBV29-1; CDR3 protein: CSVVAGQSTEAFF
V gene: TRBV2; CDR3 protein: CASSERQGGNQPQHF
V gene: TRBV5-1; CDR3 protein: CASSASGSGETQYF
V gene: TRBV6-5; CDR3 protein: CASSPDRGRDEQFF
V gene: TRBV3-1/TRBV3-2; CDR3 protein: CASSQTRGAFF
V gene: TRBV2; CDR3 protein: CASSESGQGVQETQYF
V gene: TRBV29-1; CDR3 protein: CSVEEAQGRPILDGYTF
V gene: TRBV6-5; CDR3 protein: CASRIAGGPNEQFF
V gene: TRBV5-1; CDR3 protein: CASSLAGQGPDTQYF
V gene: TRBV2; CDR3 protein: CASLTVLNTEAFF
V gene: TRBV18; CDR3 protein: CASSLTDYGAFF
V gene: TRBV27; CDR3 protein: CASSSLGRATKHEAFF
V gene: TRBV18; CDR3 protein: CASSPRDSSSNEKLFF